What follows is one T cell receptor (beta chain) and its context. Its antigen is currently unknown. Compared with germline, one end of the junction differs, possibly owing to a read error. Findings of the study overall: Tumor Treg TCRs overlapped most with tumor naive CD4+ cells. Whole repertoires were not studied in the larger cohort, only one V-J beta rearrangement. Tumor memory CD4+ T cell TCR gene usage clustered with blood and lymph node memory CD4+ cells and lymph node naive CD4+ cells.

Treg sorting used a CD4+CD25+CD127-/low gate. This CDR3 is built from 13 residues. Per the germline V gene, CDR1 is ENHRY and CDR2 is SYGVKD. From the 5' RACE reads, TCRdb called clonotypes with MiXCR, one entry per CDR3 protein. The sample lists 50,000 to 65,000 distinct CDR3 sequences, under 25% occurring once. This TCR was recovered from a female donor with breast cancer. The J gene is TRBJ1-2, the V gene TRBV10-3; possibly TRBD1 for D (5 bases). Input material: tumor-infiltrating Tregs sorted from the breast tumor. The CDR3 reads CAVSGAGEGGYTF. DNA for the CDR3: TGTGCCGTCAGTGGTGCGGGGGAAGGTGGCTACACCTTC.